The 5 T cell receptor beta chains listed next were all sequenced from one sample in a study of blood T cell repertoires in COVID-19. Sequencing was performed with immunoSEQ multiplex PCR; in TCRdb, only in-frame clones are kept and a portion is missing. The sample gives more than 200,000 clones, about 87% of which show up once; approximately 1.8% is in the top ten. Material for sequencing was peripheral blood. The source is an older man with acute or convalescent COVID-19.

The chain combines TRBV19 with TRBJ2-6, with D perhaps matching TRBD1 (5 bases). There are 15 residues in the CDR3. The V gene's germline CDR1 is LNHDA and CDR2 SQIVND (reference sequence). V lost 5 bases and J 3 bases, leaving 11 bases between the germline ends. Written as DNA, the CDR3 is TGTGCCAGTAGTTCAGGGTCGGGTGGGGCCAACGTCCTGACTTTC. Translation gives CASSSGSGGANVLTF.

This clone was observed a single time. The CDR3 spells CASSQENQGYAEAFF. The CDR3 DNA follows: TGTGCCAGCAGCCAAGAGAACCAGGGGTACGCTGAAGCTTTCTTT. The V call is TRBV4-2, the J call TRBJ1-1; perhaps TRBD1 as D (6 bases). The CDR3 runs to 15 residues. V lost 0 bases, J lost 6 bases, and 14 bases lay in between. In germline, CDR1 is LGHNA, CDR2 YNFKEQ.

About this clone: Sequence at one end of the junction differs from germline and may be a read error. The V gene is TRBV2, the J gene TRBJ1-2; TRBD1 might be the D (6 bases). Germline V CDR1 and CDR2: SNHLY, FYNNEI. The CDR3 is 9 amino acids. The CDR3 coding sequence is TGTGCCAGCAGCCCGGGACACTCCTTC. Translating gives CASSPGHSF.

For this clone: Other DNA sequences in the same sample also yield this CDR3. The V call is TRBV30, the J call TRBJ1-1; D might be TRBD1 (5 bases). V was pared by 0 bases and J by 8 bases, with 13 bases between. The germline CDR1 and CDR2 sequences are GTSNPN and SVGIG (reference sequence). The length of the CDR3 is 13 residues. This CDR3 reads CAWSVRGGTEAFF. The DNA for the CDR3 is TGTGCCTGGAGTGTACGGGGGGGAACCGAAGCTTTCTTT.

CDR3: CASSQETGTDTQYF. The CDR3 DNA reads TGCGCCAGCAGCCAAGAAACAGGCACAGATACGCAGTATTTT. The gene calls are TRBV4-1 and TRBJ2-3; D is undetermined. The germline V gene has CDR1 MGHRA and CDR2 YSYEKL. The CDR3 spans 14 residues. V was cut by 0 bases and J by 1 base, with 5 bases left in between.